The 17 T cell receptor beta chains below come from one sample, sequenced in a study of control samples from healthy donors and cancer patients. Libraries were prepared by immunoSEQ multiplex PCR; TCRdb keeps only in-frame clonotypes and omits some of them. The sample lists around 130,000 clones, 70% to 90% seen once, with around 3% in the top ten. Sequenced input: blood. Receptors were obtained from a man in his fifties or sixties in good health.

The V gene is TRBV2, the J gene TRBJ1-3; 7 bases are shared with TRBD1. The CDR3 contains 17 residues. Trimming cost V 8 bases and J 3 bases; bases outside gene matches: 16. The germline V gene has CDR1 SNHLY and CDR2 FYNNEI. CDR3 protein: CASGFSQGENFGNTIYF. The CDR3 DNA is TGTGCCAGCGGGTTCTCCCAGGGGGAGAACTTTGGAAACACCATATATTTT. The full variable domain, with the rest looked up from reference TRBV2 and TRBJ1-3, is EPEVTQTPSHQVTQMGQEVILRCVPISNHLYFYWYRQILGQKVEFLVSFYNNEISEKSEIFDDQFSVERPDGSNFTLKIRSTKLEDSAMYFCASGFSQGENFGNTIYFGEGSWLTVV.

The rearrangement joins TRBV18 to TRBJ1-5; D call uncertain. CDR1 and CDR2 (germline): KGHSH, LQKENI. V gave up 2 bases and J gave up 0 bases, with 8 bases separating them. There are 15 residues in the CDR3. This chain's CDR3 is CASSPTADSNQPQHF. Here the CDR3 DNA reads TGTGCCAGCTCACCAACCGCAGATAGCAATCAGCCCCAGCATTTT.

This chain connects TRBV10-3 to TRBJ2-1; TRBD2 matches 13 bases. This CDR3 has 15 amino acids. The junction had 7 bases not matched to a gene; V was cut back by 6 bases and J by 8 bases. Looked up from germline, CDR1 is ENHRY and CDR2 is SYGVKD. The CDR3 loop is CAIRGTSGKSDEQFF. CDR3 nucleotide sequence: TGTGCCATCAGAGGGACTAGCGGGAAAAGCGATGAGCAGTTCTTC.

This chain connects TRBV3-1 (or the pseudogene TRBV3-2) to TRBJ2-7; tentatively, D is TRBD1 (6 bases). Germline V CDR1 and CDR2: LGHDT, YNNKEL (reference sequence). The length of the CDR3 is 15 residues. V was clipped by 1 base and J by 1 base, with 11 bases between them. The CDR3 spells CASSQGTDSSYEQYF. CDR3 nucleotides: TGTGCCAGCAGCCAAGGGACAGATTCATCCTACGAGCAGTACTTC.

The CDR3 region is CASRDQPRQGSYEQYF. The CDR3 DNA sequence: TGTGCCAGCCGCGACCAACCTCGACAGGGTAGCTACGAGCAGTACTTC. The V gene is TRBV7-8, the J gene TRBJ2-7, with 7 nucleotides matching TRBD1. CDR1 is SGHVS and CDR2 is FQNEAQ in the germline V gene. V was pared by 8 bases and J by 3 bases, with 16 bases of the junction left unmatched. The CDR3 extends over 16 amino acids.

This chain connects TRBV12-3 or TRBV12-4 to TRBJ2-3; the D gene is possibly TRBD2 (5 bases). This CDR3 is built from 12 residues. Trimming pared 3 bases from V and 8 bases from J, leaving 9 bases between. The CDR3 bases are TGTGCCAGCAGTTTGATCGAGGGTACGCAGTATTTT. It is translated as CASSLIEGTQYF.

This sequence joins TRBV10-3 and TRBJ1-6, with D possibly matching TRBD1 (5 bases). Germline loops: CDR1 ENHRY, CDR2 SYGVKD. The CDR3 runs to 14 residues. Trimming took 10 bases from V and 0 from J, leaving 10 bases between them. The CDR3 loop reads CATRQSSYNSPLHF. DNA of the CDR3: TGTGCCACCCGACAGAGCTCCTATAATTCACCCCTCCACTTT.

The V and J genes are TRBV28 and TRBJ1-2; D is perhaps TRBD1 (5 bases). Trimming took off 6 bases at V and 0 bases at J, with 14 bases between the two ends. The length of the CDR3 is 15 residues. CDR1 and CDR2 from the germline V gene are MDHEN and SYDVKM. CDR3 DNA sequence: TGTGCCAGCAGCAGATGGGACTTAGCTAACTATGGCTACACCTTC. Protein sequence: CASSRWDLANYGYTF.

This clone was counted a few times. This chain uses TRBV5-1 with TRBJ2-1; TRBD1 matches at 10 bases. This CDR3 has 13 residues. J lost 7 bases, V lost 6 bases, and 4 bases had no gene match. Germline V gives CDR1 SGHRS, CDR2 YFSETQ. The CDR3 is CASTGQGFNEQFF. The DNA of the CDR3 is TGCGCCAGCACGGGACAGGGGTTTAATGAGCAGTTCTTC.

V gene TRBV9 combines with J gene TRBJ2-3; D not certain. V lost 0 bases and J 0 bases, leaving 8 bases between the germline ends. Germline V gene sequence: CDR1 SGDLS, CDR2 YYNGEE. This CDR3 comprises 15 residues. The CDR3 bases are TGTGCCAGCAGCGTAGCCCCGGTTAGCACAGATACGCAGTATTTT. This encodes CASSVAPVSTDTQYF.

The CDR3 nucleotides read TGTGCCTGGAACAGGGGCCAAGAGACCCAGTACTTC. Residues: CAWNRGQETQYF. V usage is TRBV30 and J usage is TRBJ2-5; 7 bases map to TRBD1. J gave up 1 base and V 4 bases, and 0 bases lay outside the gene matches. The CDR3 runs 12 residues. Per the germline V gene, CDR1 is GTSNPN and CDR2 is SVGIG (reference sequence).

This clone appeared once. The genes are TRBV6-6 and TRBJ2-3; the D gene is possibly TRBD1 (8 bases). The CDR3 sequence is 15 residues long. The germline gives CDR1 MNHNY, CDR2 SVGAGI (reference sequence). V was shortened by 1 base and J by 3 bases, with 11 bases between the two germline ends. CDR3 residues: CASSYYRGGTDTQYF. In nucleotides, the CDR3 is TGTGCCAGCAGTTACTACAGGGGGGGAACAGATACGCAGTATTTT.

In DNA form, the CDR3 reads TGTGCCACCAGTGTCTTCCGGGACAGCAATCAGCCCCAGCATTTT. This sequence encodes CATSVFRDSNQPQHF. The chain joins TRBV24-1 to TRBJ1-5; weak D call: TRBD1 (5 bases). The CDR3 length is 15 residues. With 5 bases removed from V and 1 base from J, the gap between germline ends came to 11 bases. The germline V gene encodes CDR1 KGHDR and CDR2 SFDVKD.

The J gene is TRBJ2-5, the V gene TRBV5-1; D is perhaps TRBD2 (6 bases). Looked up from germline, CDR1 is SGHRS and CDR2 is YFSETQ. Trimming pared 2 bases from V and 2 bases from J, leaving 16 bases between. The CDR3 is 16 amino acids. CDR3 residues: CASSLTGEPLQETQYF. CDR3 bases: TGCGCCAGCAGCTTAACGGGGGAGCCCTTACAAGAGACCCAGTACTTC. Filled out from reference TRBV5-1 and TRBJ2-5, the complete variable domain reads KAGVTQTPRYLIKTRGQQVTLSCSPISGHRSVSWYQQTPGQGLQFLFEYFSETQRNKGNFPGRFSGRQFSNSRSEMNVSTLELGDSALYLCASSLTGEPLQETQYFGPGTRLLVL.

This rearrangement joins TRBV3-1 (or the pseudogene TRBV3-2) to TRBJ1-4; D perhaps matches TRBD1 (5 bases). CDR1 LGHDT and CDR2 YNNKEL come from the germline V gene (reference sequence). With 3 bases removed from V and 6 bases from J, the gap between germline ends came to 14 bases. This CDR3 comprises 15 residues. The CDR3 loop is CASSQGGLGDEKLFF. The CDR3 DNA sequence: TGTGCCAGCAGCCAGGGGGGGTTAGGGGATGAAAAACTGTTTTTT.

This chain joins TRBV11-3 and TRBJ2-1, with TRBD2 matching over 8 bases. This CDR3 comprises 15 residues. Germline-derived CDR1 and CDR2 are SGHNT and YENEEA. Trimming removed 3 bases from V and 8 bases from J; junction bases left unmatched: 9. CDR3 DNA: TGTGCCAGCAGCTTGGGTCCGGGACTAGGCCATGAGCAGTTCTTC. Protein product: CASSLGPGLGHEQFF.

The chain joins TRBV6-5 to TRBJ2-2; weak D call: TRBD1 (5 bases). The CDR3 length is 13 residues. Trimming removed 6 bases at V and 2 bases at J, with 7 bases between. Germline CDR1 is MNHEY and CDR2 is SVGAGI. CDR3 loop: CASRGRNTGELFF. CDR3 in DNA: TGTGCCAGCAGGGGGCGCAACACCGGGGAGCTGTTTTTT.